The T cell receptor (beta chain) under discussion was sequenced for a study of T-cell reconstitution after alpha-beta-depleted transplantation in children. CDR3 size: 14 residues. Trimming shortened V by 10 bases and J by 0 bases, and 12 bases separated the two germline ends. Germline CDR1 reads MDHEN; CDR2 reads SYDVKM. Molecular barcoding with unique molecular identifiers was used for the TCRbeta library. TCRdb fed the PCR reads into MiXCR, producing one record per CDR3 protein. The repertoire includes approximately 520,000 distinct CDR3 sequences, approximately 29% of them detected once, and 2% to 3% sits in the top ten.

The sequence derives from a human donor who donated a stem cell graft to a child with aplastic anemia. The rearrangement uses TRBV28 and TRBJ2-2; no definite D call. The sequencing used PBMCs from the stem cell graft donor, collected from the stem cell graft. The CDR3 loop reads CATNLGTNTGELFF. For the CDR3, the DNA is TGTGCCACTAACTTGGGGACGAACACCGGGGAGCTGTTTTTT.